The 3 T cell receptor beta chains given below trace back to one sample, sequenced in a study of blood T cells in healthy people across ages. Next came a second PCR, run for roughly 7 to 12 cycles, which used a sample-barcoded 5' primer along with a J-beta primer mix. TCRdb reanalysed the 5' RACE reads using MiXCR and keeps one entry per CDR3 protein. Of some 750,000 distinct CDR3 sequences in the sample, around a fifth were seen once. What was sequenced was blood. The receptor set was obtained from a man aged 70 or older in good health.

This clonotype was picked up a small number of times. The rearrangement uses TRBV19 and TRBJ1-1; TRBD1 is a possible D gene (5 bases). The germline CDR1 and CDR2 sequences are LNHDA and SQIVND (reference sequence). The V and J ends lost 2 bases and 1 base respectively, with 8 bases between them. The CDR3 has 14 amino acids. In DNA form, the CDR3 reads TGTGCCAGTAGTATACCCAGGGCGAACACTGAAGCTTTCTTT. This sequence encodes CASSIPRANTEAFF.

This clonotype turned up a few times. CDR3 amino acids: CSVEKEKLFF. The DNA for the CDR3 is TGCAGCGTTGAAAAGGAAAAACTGTTTTTT. The chain links TRBV29-1 to TRBJ1-4, with D uncertain. Trimming pared 2 bases from V and 8 bases from J, leaving 3 bases between. There are 10 residues in the CDR3. The germline V gene has CDR1 SQVTM and CDR2 ANQGSEA.

This clonotype showed up just a few times. The J gene is TRBJ1-2, the V gene TRBV5-1; D gene unclear. Germline V gene data show CDR1 as SGHRS and CDR2 as YFSETQ. The germline V and J ends were trimmed by 4 bases and 5 bases, with 21 bases remaining between them. The CDR3 is made up of 16 amino acids. The CDR3 reads CASSNPTRTTGYGYTF. The CDR3 coding sequence is TGCGCCAGCAGCAACCCGACTAGAACGACGGGGTATGGCTACACCTTC.